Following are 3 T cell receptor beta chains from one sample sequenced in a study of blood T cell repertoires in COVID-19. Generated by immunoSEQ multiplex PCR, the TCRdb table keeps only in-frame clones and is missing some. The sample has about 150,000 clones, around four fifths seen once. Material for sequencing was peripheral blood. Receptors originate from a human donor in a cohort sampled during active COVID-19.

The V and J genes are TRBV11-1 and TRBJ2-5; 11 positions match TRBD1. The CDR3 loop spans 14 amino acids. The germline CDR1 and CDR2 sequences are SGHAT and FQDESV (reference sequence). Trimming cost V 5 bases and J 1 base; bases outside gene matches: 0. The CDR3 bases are TGTGCCAGCAGCGGGACAGGGGGCCAAGAGACCCAGTACTTC. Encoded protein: CASSGTGGQETQYF.

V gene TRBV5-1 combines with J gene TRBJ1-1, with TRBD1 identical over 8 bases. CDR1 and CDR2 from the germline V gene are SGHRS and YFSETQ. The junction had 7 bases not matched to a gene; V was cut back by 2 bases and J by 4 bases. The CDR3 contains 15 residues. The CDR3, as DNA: TGCGCCAGCAGCTTAATGACAGGGGAGAGCACTGAAGCTTTCTTT. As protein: CASSLMTGESTEAFF. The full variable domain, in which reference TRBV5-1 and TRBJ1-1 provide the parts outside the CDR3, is KAGVTQTPRYLIKTRGQQVTLSCSPISGHRSVSWYQQTPGQGLQFLFEYFSETQRNKGNFPGRFSGRQFSNSRSEMNVSTLELGDSALYLCASSLMTGESTEAFFGQGTRLTVV.

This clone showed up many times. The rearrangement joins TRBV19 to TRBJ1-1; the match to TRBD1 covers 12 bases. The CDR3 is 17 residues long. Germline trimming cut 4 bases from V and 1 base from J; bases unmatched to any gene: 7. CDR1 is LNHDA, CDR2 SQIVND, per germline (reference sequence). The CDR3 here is CASSTTGTGGTNTEAFF. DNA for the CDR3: TGTGCCAGTAGTACTACCGGGACAGGGGGCACGAACACTGAAGCTTTCTTT.